Included here is one T cell receptor beta chain sequence, with context. Germline V gives CDR1 SGHNT, CDR2 YENEEA. With 5 bases removed from V and 6 bases from J, the gap between germline ends came to 11 bases. The CDR3 spans 13 residues. The time point here: peripheral blood 6 weeks after treatment start. Every patient provided from 1 to 8 samples, collected pretreatment and on-treatment. This sample is part of a study of PD-L1 blockade in urothelial cancer. Study summary: Men with urothelial cancer arising in the bladder made up about 85% of the roughly 30 patients. Counts from blood samples showed a median of about 150,000 T cells.

Data came from immunoSEQ multiplex PCR; TCRdb stores just in-frame clones and leaves some out. In the table there are about 43,000 clones, 83% of which are singletons. The chain uses TRBV11-3 and TRBJ2-1; possible D gene TRBD2, 5 bases. The sample here was PBMCs, taken around atezolizumab (anti-PD-L1) treatment. The sequence derives from a man in his 60s with urothelial cancer. The CDR3 region is CASSPPGSNEQFF. The CDR3 DNA reads TGTGCCAGCAGCCCCCCGGGGTCCAATGAGCAGTTCTTC.